This T cell receptor (beta chain) was sequenced for a study of blood T cells in healthy people across ages. Per sample, at least 5.5 micrograms of total RNA were extracted. On this clonotype itself: Its antigen is still unknown.

Together with a sample-barcoded 5' primer, a J-beta primer mix was included in a second PCR lasting 7 to 11 cycles. With 12 random nucleotides, a template-switch adaptor tagged each individual cDNA molecule. A single record per CDR3 protein comes from TCRdb applying MiXCR to the 5' RACE reads. The table includes approximately 400,000 distinct CDR3 sequences, approximately 52% detected once. Per the germline V gene, CDR1 is SGHTA and CDR2 is FQGNSA. The CDR3 extends over 16 amino acids. V was pared by 5 bases and J by 6 bases, with 14 bases of the junction left unmatched. Study conclusions and caveats: TCR beta diversity, measured per million T cells, fell in a roughly linear way with age.

The TCR was taken from a man aged 55-75 years in good health. The rearrangement links TRBV7-2 to TRBJ2-7; 9 nucleotides align to TRBD2. Sequenced material: blood. Here the CDR3 reads CASSPGGVAGVLEQYF. The CDR3 region has the DNA TGTGCCAGCAGCCCCGGTGGGGTAGCGGGAGTTCTCGAGCAGTACTTC.